This T cell receptor beta chain comes out of a study of blood T cell repertoires in COVID-19 (dated by TCRdb to 2018 to 2020). A note on the overall study: Collaborator samples came from the United States, Italy and Spain and covered acute and convalescent phases of COVID-19. The sample metadata nearly always contained a de-identified subject ID, COVID-19 status, age in years and sex. Samples were obtained from the ongoing ImmuneRACE study (first 160 participants) and from over 1,000 subjects provided by 6 global collaborators. The repertoires were released in a freely available public database meant as a resource for research on the immune response to SARS-CoV-2. The prospective study material was composed of cDNA or gDNA derived from T cells, B-cell-depleted T cells, or PBMCs. Deeply sampled blood TCRbeta repertoires from subjects exposed to, actively infected with, or recovered from COVID-19 were included in the dataset. HLA class I and class II types, where available, came from metadata supplied by the sample provider rather than from assay-based typing.

In Seattle, one collaborating source enrolled patients while the infection was active and tracked those patients longitudinally over the course of disease. Each collaborating institution followed its own protocols to collect whole blood in K2EDTA tubes. For TCRbeta analysis, collaborators shipped samples in one of three forms: frozen whole blood, isolated PBMCs, or DNA extracted from either of those sample types. The immunoSEQ Assay, a bias-controlled multiplex PCR, was used to amplify TCRbeta CDR3 regions from genomic DNA. Per the source publication's procedure: Within the assay, amplification of reference gene primers was used to estimate how many nucleated cells each sample contained. To quantify the absolute abundance of each unique TCRbeta CDR3 rearrangement, sequence reads were collapsed and filtered. For each sample, productive Simpson clonality was calculated as the square root of Simpson's diversity index across productive rearrangements. TCRdb took this table from immuneACCESS and kept in-frame rearrangements with V and J called. Such tables lack part of the clones; where checked against another copy, unresolved V genes explain under half of the gap, and the rest is unexplained. The V and J calls and the clone size are those of that table, but D and trimming were determined from the DNA. The sample table shows 250,000 or so clones, and almost 90% are seen once. Clones ranked in the top ten supply about 2.1% of the sample.

The study at large found these results: The quantity of clinical and demographic metadata differed by source and by participant and was supplied without curation.

Trimming accounts for 6 bases at V and 4 bases at J, while the number of junction bases matched to no gene is 14. The CDR3 numbers 17 residues from cysteine through phenylalanine. This entry keeps only the CDR3 DNA: 51 bases, framed from base 1. Reading the germline V gene gives CDR1 MNHEY and CDR2 SVGEGT. As regards this clone: Its antigen is not yet known. No base qualities exist here, and no much larger clone lies one base off it.

This chain joins TRBV6-2 or TRBV6-3 to TRBJ1-5; 8 nucleotides in the junction match TRBD1. Sequencing was performed on peripheral blood. The sequence came from a woman aged 55-70 years with COVID-19, enrolled during active disease. The CDR3 reads CASSPRGLGTGNQPQHF. The DNA sequence is TGTGCCAGCAGCCCTCGGGGCCTGGGGACAGGAAATCAGCCCCAGCATTTT.